The 22 T cell receptor beta chains in this list originate from one sample, sequenced in a study of technical replicates of blood from several donors. Here immunoSEQ multiplex PCR was the method, and the copy in TCRdb shows in-frame clones only, minus some. Of tens of thousands of clones listed, about 95% are singletons. The specimen was T cells isolated from PBMCs. All receptors come from a human donor in good health.

The chain has TRBV2 and TRBJ1-1; 9 nucleotides match TRBD1. Germline CDR1 is SNHLY and CDR2 is FYNNEI. After removal of 9 bases from V and 5 bases from J, the junction contained 7 bases not matched to a gene. The CDR3 runs to 13 residues. The CDR3 region is CARVRQGGTEAFF. CDR3 DNA: TGTGCCAGAGTTAGACAGGGGGGGACTGAAGCTTTCTTT.

Here the CDR3 reads CASSQPGRGHMFEQYF. The CDR3 DNA is TGCGCCAGCAGCCAACCGGGGAGAGGGCATATGTTCGAGCAGTACTTC. The chain employs TRBV4-1 and TRBJ2-7; a possible D gene is TRBD2 (5 bases). Germline values: CDR1 MGHRA, CDR2 YSYEKL. The CDR3 covers 16 residues. V was clipped by 2 bases and J by 6 bases, with 20 bases between them.

This chain uses TRBV19 with TRBJ2-7; D is unresolved. The CDR3 spans 13 residues. Germline V CDR1 and CDR2: LNHDA, SQIVND (reference sequence). Trimming shortened V by 3 bases and J by 2 bases, and 8 bases separated the two germline ends. This CDR3 is CASSITLPYEQYF. In DNA, the CDR3 is TGTGCCAGTAGTATCACTTTGCCCTACGAGCAGTACTTC.

V usage is TRBV29-1 and J usage is TRBJ1-2; D unresolved. There are 11 residues in the CDR3. The V gene's germline CDR1 is SQVTM and CDR2 ANQGSEA. V was shortened by 5 bases and J by 0 bases, with 4 bases between the two germline ends. CDR3 protein: CSVTTNYGYTF. The CDR3 nucleotides are TGCAGCGTTACTACTAACTATGGCTACACCTTC.

This chain joins TRBV4-1 and TRBJ2-7, with 10 positions matching TRBD1. This CDR3 region has 16 residues. V dropped 4 bases and J dropped 6; count of bases not matched to a gene: 12. Germline V gene data show CDR1 as MGHRA and CDR2 as YSYEKL. The CDR3 here is CASSPGGGTGETEQYF. CDR3 in DNA: TGCGCCAGCAGCCCCGGCGGCGGGACAGGGGAAACCGAGCAGTACTTC.

This chain connects TRBV4-1 to TRBJ1-5; D perhaps matches TRBD1 (5 bases). The CDR3 extends over 15 amino acids. The germline gives CDR1 MGHRA, CDR2 YSYEKL. V lost 0 bases and J lost 2, with 8 bases in between. CDR3 residues: CASSQDGAGNQPQHF. The CDR3 coding sequence is TGCGCCAGCAGCCAAGATGGGGCAGGCAATCAGCCCCAGCATTTT.

The chain uses TRBV10-3 and TRBJ1-2, with D unresolved. Germline V gene data show CDR1 as ENHRY and CDR2 as SYGVKD. The CDR3 is made up of 14 amino acids. V was clipped by 1 base and J by 0 bases, with 6 bases between them. The CDR3 loop reads CAISELAANYGYTF. CDR3 bases: TGTGCCATCAGTGAGTTGGCGGCTAACTATGGCTACACCTTC.

This clone turned up a few times. The V call is TRBV4-1, the J call TRBJ1-1, with no clear D. The CDR3 has 15 residues. The V gene's germline CDR1 is MGHRA and CDR2 YSYEKL. Trimming stripped 1 base from V and 2 bases from J, with 11 bases between. The CDR3: CASSQGQLRNTEAFF. As DNA, the CDR3 is TGCGCCAGCAGCCAAGGACAACTCCGAAACACTGAAGCTTTCTTT.

The chain uses TRBV7-2 and TRBJ1-3; TRBD1 is a possible D gene (5 bases). The CDR3 is 16 residues long. Trimming removed 5 bases from V and 0 bases from J, with 14 bases in between. Per the germline V gene, CDR1 is SGHTA and CDR2 is FQGNSA. The CDR3 spells CASSEGAPGSGNTIYF. The CDR3 region has the DNA TGTGCCAGCAGCGAAGGGGCCCCGGGCTCTGGAAACACCATATATTTT.

The chain carries TRBV11-3 and TRBJ2-7, with D tentatively TRBD1 (6 bases). From germline, CDR1 is SGHNT and CDR2 YENEEA. Trimming stripped 2 bases from V and 0 bases from J, with 11 bases between. CDR3 length: 15 amino acids. CDR3 loop: CASSLFDRSSYEQYF. In nucleotides, the CDR3 is TGTGCCAGCAGCTTATTCGACAGGAGCTCCTACGAGCAGTACTTC.

The chain employs TRBV28 and TRBJ2-7; TRBD1 is a possible D gene (5 bases). Germline lookup yields CDR1 MDHEN and CDR2 SYDVKM. CDR3 length: 13 residues. V lost 6 bases, J lost 3 bases, and 12 bases lay in between. CDR3 protein: CASRATQGYEQYF. CDR3 nucleotides: TGTGCCAGCAGGGCGACTCAGGGCTACGAGCAGTACTTC.

The chain has TRBV7-9 and TRBJ2-7; 11 nucleotides agree with TRBD2. Per the germline V gene, CDR1 is SEHNR and CDR2 is FQNEAQ (reference sequence). This CDR3 is 15 amino acids long. J was trimmed by 7 bases and V by 1 base; bases with no gene match: 6. As DNA, the CDR3 is TGTGCCAGCAGCTTAGTAGCGGGAGGGCCGGAGGAGCAGTACTTC. This encodes CASSLVAGGPEEQYF.

The CDR3 sequence: CASSQDSLSDMDTGELFF. The CDR3 DNA reads TGTGCCAGCAGCCAAGATTCTCTATCTGATATGGACACCGGGGAGCTGTTTTTT. The chain links TRBV14 to TRBJ2-2; D is ambiguous. Germline V gives CDR1 SGHDN, CDR2 FVKESK. The V and J ends lost 0 bases and 3 bases respectively, with 17 bases between them. The CDR3 runs to 18 residues.

The chain recombines TRBV21-1 with TRBJ2-1; the table's D call, TRBD1, was not checked against the DNA. TRBV21-1 represents a pseudogene. The CDR3 covers 17 residues. CDR3 DNA sequence: TGTGCCAGCAGCAAAGCGGGACGGACAGGTGACTACAATGAGCAGTTCTTC. Translated: CASSKAGRTGDYNEQFF.

V gene TRBV27 combines with J gene TRBJ2-2; D remains unclear. From germline, CDR1 is MNHEY and CDR2 SMNVEV (reference sequence). V was pared by 3 bases and J by 1 base, with 6 bases between. The CDR3 has 14 residues. CDR3 sequence: CASSFFLNTGELFF. Written as DNA, the CDR3 is TGTGCCAGCAGTTTCTTCCTGAACACCGGGGAGCTGTTTTTT.

This clone was detected only once. A read error may produce the germline difference seen at one junction end. The rearrangement uses TRBV27 and TRBJ2-5; TRBD2 aligns across 11 bases. CDR1 and CDR2 (germline): MNHEY, SMNVEV (reference sequence). The CDR3 totals 13 residues. The DNA of the CDR3 is TGTGCCAGCAGTTTATCCTTTAGCGGGAGGGTCGACTTC. Translation gives CASSLSFSGRVDF.

The rearrangement joins TRBV5-1 to TRBJ2-7, with D possibly being TRBD2 (6 bases). Per germline, CDR1 SGHRS and CDR2 YFSETQ. This CDR3 contains 14 residues. The V and J ends lost 4 bases and 5 bases respectively, with 16 bases between them. The CDR3 loop reads CASSLNTGGNEQYF. CDR3 coding DNA: TGCGCCAGCAGCCTAAACACAGGAGGGAACGAGCAGTACTTC.

CDR3 in amino acids: CASSLDRGQGEQYF. In nucleotides, the CDR3 is TGTGCCAGCAGTCTTGACAGGGGCCAGGGTGAGCAGTACTTC. This chain links TRBV6-6 with TRBJ2-7; 8 bases map to TRBD1. From germline, CDR1 is MNHNY and CDR2 SVGAGI (reference sequence). V lost 5 bases, J lost 7 bases, and 10 bases stayed unmatched. The CDR3 is 14 amino acids.

Concerning this clone: The junction does not match germline at one end; this may be a read error. The chain couples TRBV28 to TRBJ2-1, with D perhaps matching TRBD1 (6 bases). This CDR3 comprises 16 residues. The germline CDR1 and CDR2 sequences are MDHEN and SYDVKM. The DNA for the CDR3 is TGTGCCGGCAGCCTCTACAGGGAAGGTTTGGACAATGAGCAGTTCTTC. Translated: CAGSLYREGLDNEQFF.

This chain connects TRBV14 to TRBJ2-7, with D possibly TRBD2 on 5 matching bases. This CDR3 has 13 residues. Between the trimmed V and J ends, which lost 5 bases and 1 base, there was a span of 9 bases. Germline V lookup: CDR1 SGHDN, CDR2 FVKESK. CDR3 region: CASSWTGSYEQYF. The DNA for the CDR3 is TGTGCCAGCAGCTGGACTGGATCCTACGAGCAGTACTTC.

The V and J genes are TRBV4-1 and TRBJ2-5, with TRBD2 matching 7 bases. CDR1 and CDR2 (germline): MGHRA, YSYEKL. This CDR3 is built from 16 residues. V lost 7 bases, J lost 4 bases, and 15 bases stayed unmatched. The CDR3: CASISELGLPLETQYF. The CDR3 coding sequence is TGCGCCAGCATTTCAGAGCTGGGACTACCATTAGAGACCCAGTACTTC.

The chain joins TRBV4-1 to TRBJ1-6, with TRBD1 identical over 7 bases. Trimming cost V 4 bases and J 7 bases; bases outside gene matches: 7. Germline V lookup: CDR1 MGHRA, CDR2 YSYEKL. This CDR3 comprises 15 residues. CDR3 bases: TGCGCCAGCAGCCCCATGGGACAGACAAATTCACCCCTCCACTTT. Translation gives CASSPMGQTNSPLHF.